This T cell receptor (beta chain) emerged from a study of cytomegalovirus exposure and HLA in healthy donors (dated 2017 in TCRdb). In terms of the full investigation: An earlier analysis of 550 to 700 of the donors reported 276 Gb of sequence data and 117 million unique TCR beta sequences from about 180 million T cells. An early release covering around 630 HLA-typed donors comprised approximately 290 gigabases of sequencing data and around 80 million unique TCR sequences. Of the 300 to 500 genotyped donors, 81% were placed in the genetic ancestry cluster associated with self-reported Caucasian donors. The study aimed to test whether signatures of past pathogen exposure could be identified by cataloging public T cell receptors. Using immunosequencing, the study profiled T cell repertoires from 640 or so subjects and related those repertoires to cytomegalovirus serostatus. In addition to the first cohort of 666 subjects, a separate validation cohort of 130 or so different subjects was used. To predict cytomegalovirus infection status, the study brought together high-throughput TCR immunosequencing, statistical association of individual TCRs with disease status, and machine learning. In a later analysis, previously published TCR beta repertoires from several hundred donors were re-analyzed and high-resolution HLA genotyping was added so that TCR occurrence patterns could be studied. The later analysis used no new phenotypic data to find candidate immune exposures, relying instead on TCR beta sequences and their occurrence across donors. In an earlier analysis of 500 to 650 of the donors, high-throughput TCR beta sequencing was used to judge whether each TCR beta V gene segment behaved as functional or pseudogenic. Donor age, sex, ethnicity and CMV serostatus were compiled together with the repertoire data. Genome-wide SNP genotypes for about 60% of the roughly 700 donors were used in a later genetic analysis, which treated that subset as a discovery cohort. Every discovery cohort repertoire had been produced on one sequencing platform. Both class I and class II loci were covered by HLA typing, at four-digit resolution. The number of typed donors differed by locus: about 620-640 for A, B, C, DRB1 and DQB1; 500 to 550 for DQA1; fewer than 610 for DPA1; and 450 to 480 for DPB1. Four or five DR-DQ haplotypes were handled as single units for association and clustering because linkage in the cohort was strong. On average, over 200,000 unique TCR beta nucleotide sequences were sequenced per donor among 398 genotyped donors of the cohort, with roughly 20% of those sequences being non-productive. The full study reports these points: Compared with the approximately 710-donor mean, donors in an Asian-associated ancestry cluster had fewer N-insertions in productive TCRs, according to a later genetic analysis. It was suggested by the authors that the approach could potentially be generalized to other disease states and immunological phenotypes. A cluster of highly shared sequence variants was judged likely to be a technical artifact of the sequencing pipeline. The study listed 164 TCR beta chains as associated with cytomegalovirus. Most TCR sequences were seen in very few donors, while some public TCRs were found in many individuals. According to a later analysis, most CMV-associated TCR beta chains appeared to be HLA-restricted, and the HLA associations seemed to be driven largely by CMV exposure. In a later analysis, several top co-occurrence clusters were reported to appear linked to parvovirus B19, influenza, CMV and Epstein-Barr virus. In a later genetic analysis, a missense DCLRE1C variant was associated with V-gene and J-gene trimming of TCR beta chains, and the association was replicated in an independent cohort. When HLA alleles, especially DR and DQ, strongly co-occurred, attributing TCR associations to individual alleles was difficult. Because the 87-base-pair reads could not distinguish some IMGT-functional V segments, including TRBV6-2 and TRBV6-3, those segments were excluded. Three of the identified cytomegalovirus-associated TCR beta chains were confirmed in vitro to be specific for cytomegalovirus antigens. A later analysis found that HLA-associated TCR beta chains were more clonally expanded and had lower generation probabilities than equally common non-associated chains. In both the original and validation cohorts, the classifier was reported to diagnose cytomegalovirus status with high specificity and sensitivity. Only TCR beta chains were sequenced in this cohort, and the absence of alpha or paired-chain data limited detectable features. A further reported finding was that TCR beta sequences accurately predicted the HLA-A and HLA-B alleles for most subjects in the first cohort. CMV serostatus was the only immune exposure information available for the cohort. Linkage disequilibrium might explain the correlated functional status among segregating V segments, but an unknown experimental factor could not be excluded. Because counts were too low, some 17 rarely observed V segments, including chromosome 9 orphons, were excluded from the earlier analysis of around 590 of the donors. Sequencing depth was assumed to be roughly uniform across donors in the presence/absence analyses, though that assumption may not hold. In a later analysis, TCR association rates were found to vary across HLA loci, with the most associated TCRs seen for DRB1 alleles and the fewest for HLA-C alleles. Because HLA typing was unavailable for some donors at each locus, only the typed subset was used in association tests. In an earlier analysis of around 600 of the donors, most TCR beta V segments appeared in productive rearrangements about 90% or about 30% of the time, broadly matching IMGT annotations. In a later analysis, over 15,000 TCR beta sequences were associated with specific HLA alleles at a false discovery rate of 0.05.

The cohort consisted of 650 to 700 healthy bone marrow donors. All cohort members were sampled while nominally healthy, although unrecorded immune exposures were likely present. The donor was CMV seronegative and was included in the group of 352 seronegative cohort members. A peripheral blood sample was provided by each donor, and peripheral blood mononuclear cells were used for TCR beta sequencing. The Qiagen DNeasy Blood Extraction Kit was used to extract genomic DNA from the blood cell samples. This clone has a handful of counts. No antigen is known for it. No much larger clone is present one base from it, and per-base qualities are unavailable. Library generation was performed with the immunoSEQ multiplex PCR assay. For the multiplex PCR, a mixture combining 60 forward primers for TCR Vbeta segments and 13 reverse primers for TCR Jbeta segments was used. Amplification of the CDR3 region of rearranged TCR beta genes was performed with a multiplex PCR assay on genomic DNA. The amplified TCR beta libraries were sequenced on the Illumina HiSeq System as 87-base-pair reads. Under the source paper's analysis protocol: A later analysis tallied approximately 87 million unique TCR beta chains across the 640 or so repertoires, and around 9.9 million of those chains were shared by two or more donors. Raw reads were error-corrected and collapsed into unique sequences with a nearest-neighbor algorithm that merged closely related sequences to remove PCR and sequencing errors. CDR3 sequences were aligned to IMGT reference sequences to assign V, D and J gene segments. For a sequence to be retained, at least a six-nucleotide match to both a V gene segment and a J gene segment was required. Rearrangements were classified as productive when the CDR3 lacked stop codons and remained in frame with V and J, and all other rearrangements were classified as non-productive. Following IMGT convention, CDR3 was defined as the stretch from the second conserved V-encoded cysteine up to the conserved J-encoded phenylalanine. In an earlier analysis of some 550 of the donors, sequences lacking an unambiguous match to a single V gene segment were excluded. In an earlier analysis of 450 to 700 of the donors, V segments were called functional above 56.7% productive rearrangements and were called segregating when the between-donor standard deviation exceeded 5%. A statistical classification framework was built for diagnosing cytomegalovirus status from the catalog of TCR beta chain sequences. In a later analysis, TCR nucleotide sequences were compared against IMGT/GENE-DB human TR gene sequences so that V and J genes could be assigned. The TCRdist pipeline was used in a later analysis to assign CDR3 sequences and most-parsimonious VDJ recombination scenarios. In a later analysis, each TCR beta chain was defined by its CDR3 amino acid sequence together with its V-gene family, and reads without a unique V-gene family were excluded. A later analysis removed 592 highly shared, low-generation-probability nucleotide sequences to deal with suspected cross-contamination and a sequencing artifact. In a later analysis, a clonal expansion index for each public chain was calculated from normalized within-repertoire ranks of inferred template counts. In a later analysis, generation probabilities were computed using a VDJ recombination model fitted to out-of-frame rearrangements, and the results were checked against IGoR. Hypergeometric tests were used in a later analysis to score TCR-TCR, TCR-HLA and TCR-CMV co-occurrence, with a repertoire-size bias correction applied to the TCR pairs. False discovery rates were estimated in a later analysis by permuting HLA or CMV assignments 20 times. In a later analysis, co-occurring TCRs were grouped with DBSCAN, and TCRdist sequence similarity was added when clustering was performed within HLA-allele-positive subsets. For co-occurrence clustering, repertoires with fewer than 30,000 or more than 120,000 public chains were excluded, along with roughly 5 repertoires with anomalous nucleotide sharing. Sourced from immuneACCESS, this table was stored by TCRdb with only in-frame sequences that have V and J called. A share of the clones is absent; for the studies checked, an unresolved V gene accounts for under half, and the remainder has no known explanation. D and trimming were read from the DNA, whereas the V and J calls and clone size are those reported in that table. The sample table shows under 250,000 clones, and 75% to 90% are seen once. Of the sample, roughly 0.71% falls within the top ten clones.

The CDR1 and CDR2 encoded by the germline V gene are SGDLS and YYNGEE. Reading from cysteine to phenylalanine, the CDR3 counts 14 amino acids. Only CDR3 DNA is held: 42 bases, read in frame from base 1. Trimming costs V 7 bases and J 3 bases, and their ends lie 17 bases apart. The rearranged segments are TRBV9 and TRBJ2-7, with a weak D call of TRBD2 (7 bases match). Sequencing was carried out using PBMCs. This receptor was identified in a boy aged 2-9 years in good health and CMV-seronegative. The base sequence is TGTGCCAGCGGGCCCCAAGGGGGGGGCTACGAGCAGTACTTC. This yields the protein CASGPQGGGYEQYF.